These T cell receptor beta chains were read from a single sample in a study of T-cell memory formation after mild COVID-19. TCRdb re-called the 5' RACE reads through MiXCR, storing one row per CDR3 protein. Among more than 100,000 distinct CDR3 sequences listed, about 17% were seen once. Sequenced material: PBMCs or a T cell subset sorted from them (not recorded which). These receptors came from a man in his late teens or twenties who had mild COVID-19 (a few samples of this study predate the infection). Cell type and time point are not known. Each CDR3 is given without its conserved first and last residue. The order of the fields is V gene, J gene, CDR3 protein.

>TRBV9|TRBJ2-3
ASSGGQVTDTQY
>TRBV9|TRBJ1-5
ASSVGSNQPQH
>TRBV6-5|TRBJ1-4
ASSYSLRQCRLF
>TRBV27|TRBJ1-3
ASSRHHSGNTIY
>TRBV4-1|TRBJ1-5
ASSRQGLAGVGNQPQH
>TRBV2|TRBJ1-5
ASSPDRNQPQH
>TRBV12-3/TRBV12-4|TRBJ2-2
ASSFETGELF
>TRBV29-1|TRBJ2-3
SVEGTDTQY
>TRBV19|TRBJ2-5
ASSPGTGVETQY
>TRBV4-2|TRBJ2-7
ASSQGTGGAFYEQY
>TRBV7-3|TRBJ1-5
ASSPGEGQPQH
>TRBV7-9|TRBJ1-5
ASSRQVGQPQH
>TRBV5-5|TRBJ2-1
ASQLWGGQTYNEQF
>TRBV3-1|TRBJ2-2
ASSYNTGELF
>TRBV28|TRBJ2-1
ASSFPTSGGVSYNEQF
>TRBV3-2|TRBJ2-1
ASSQEVRGGRNEQF
>TRBV2|TRBJ2-2
ASREPGQGSTGELF
>TRBV4-1|TRBJ1-2
ASSQAPQRRAGYT
>TRBV5-1|TRBJ2-5
ASSLTREVTQY
>TRBV4-2|TRBJ2-3
ASSHSSGGTDTQY
>TRBV18|TRBJ1-1
ASSPQPRDTEAF
>TRBV3-1|TRBJ2-1
ASSHPNEQF
>TRBV12-3/TRBV12-4|TRBJ1-3
ASSLWGIGNTIY
>TRBV2|TRBJ2-2
ASRFQGDGELF
>TRBV6-1|TRBJ1-5
ASSDALIRPQH
>TRBV20-1|TRBJ2-3
SAEGGFESTDTQY
>TRBV3-1|TRBJ1-1
ASSQDRGCCEAF
>TRBV7-2|TRBJ1-6
ASSLSGGGYSPLH
>TRBV6-6|TRBJ2-3
ASSLGLASVQY
>TRBV7-9|TRBJ1-1
ASSSRQGRTEAF
>TRBV5-1|TRBJ2-3
ASSLGRGTDTQY
>TRBV5-4|TRBJ2-3
ASSLASGVSTDTQY
>TRBV28|TRBJ2-5
ASIEGAGGWRETQY
>TRBV7-9|TRBJ1-5
ASSLEGVGSNQPQH
>TRBV7-2|TRBJ2-3
ASSSRLAGDYTQY
>TRBV5-1|TRBJ1-2
ASSSQAAGTGYGYT
>TRBV6-2/TRBV6-3|TRBJ1-2
AIGDRVNYGYT
>TRBV6-2/TRBV6-3|TRBJ2-2
ASSYGAGNTGELV
>TRBV6-6|TRBJ2-5
ASRKPGSPGETQY
>TRBV5-1|TRBJ2-5
ASSQGRDQETQY
>TRBV21-1|TRBJ2-3
ASSKGNRGDITDTQY
>TRBV12-3/TRBV12-4|TRBJ2-1
ASSLRLAGSEQF
>TRBV20-1|TRBJ2-3
SYGVDTQY
>TRBV5-1|TRBJ2-2
ASSRGGTANTGELF
>TRBV6-5|TRBJ2-2
ASSLRRVTGELF
>TRBV7-2|TRBJ1-1
ASSWTRDHTEAF
>TRBV6-5|TRBJ1-1
ASSRARELTGKNEAF
>TRBV6-6|TRBJ2-5
ASRATGLTQY
>TRBV7-3|TRBJ2-1
ASSLIGGAHNEQF
>TRBV7-6|TRBJ2-3
ASSLVGVSPSDTQY
>TRBV7-2|TRBJ1-2
ASSLAPGMSYGYT
>TRBV4-2|TRBJ2-7
ASSQLLEPRSSSYEQY
>TRBV7-9|TRBJ2-1
ASSPNRGLANEQF
>TRBV12-3/TRBV12-4|TRBJ2-4
ASTQHGAAKNIQY
>TRBV7-9|TRBJ1-3
ASRPGPAGNTIY
>TRBV19|TRBJ2-3
ASSIMDSTDTQY
>TRBV13|TRBJ2-3
ASSLAPPGRGYTDTQY